This entry lists 15 T cell receptor beta chains sequenced from one sample in a study of molecular identifiers for immune sequencing clone quantification. TCRdb re-called the PCR reads with MiXCR, one entry per CDR3 protein. The sample has 600,000 to 650,000 distinct CDR3 sequences, 20% seen once. The sequencing input was naive CD8+ T cells from blood, with Jurkat cell RNA spiked in. The subset here: FACS-sorted CD8+CD4-CCR7+CD45RA+ naive T cells. These receptors were taken from a human donor in good health. Some libraries in this study had Jurkat cell RNA spiked in.

On this clonotype itself: This may be a read error: a much more frequent sequence differs by one nucleotide. The chain joins TRBV28 to TRBJ2-2; tentatively, D is TRBD2 (5 bases). Trimming stripped 2 bases from V and 4 bases from J, with 11 bases between. The germline CDR1 and CDR2 sequences are MDHEN and SYDVKM. The CDR3 totals 15 residues. The CDR3 here is CASSLSGWSTGELFF. In DNA form, the CDR3 reads TGTGCCAGCAGTTTAAGCGGCTGGAGCACCGGGGAGCTGTTTTTT. Based on the CDR3 plus reference TRBV28 and TRBJ2-2, the full variable domain is DVKVTQSSRYLVKRTGEKVFLECVQDMDHENMFWYRQDPGLGLRLIYFSYDVKMKEKGDIPEGYSVSREKKERFSLILESASTNQTSMYLCASSLSGWSTGELFFGEGSRLTVL.

The V and J genes are TRBV6-5 and TRBJ1-1; D is uncertain. Germline lookup yields CDR1 MNHEY and CDR2 SVGAGI. V lost 3 bases and J 4 bases, leaving 9 bases between the germline ends. The CDR3 runs to 13 residues. CDR3 amino acids: CASSYSAVTEAFF. CDR3 bases: TGTGCCAGCAGTTATTCGGCAGTCACTGAAGCTTTCTTT.

This rearrangement joins TRBV11-3 to TRBJ2-1; 7 bases align to TRBD2. Germline V CDR1 and CDR2: SGHNT, YENEEA. Unmatched junction bases numbered 7, after V lost 4 bases and J lost 10 bases. This CDR3 has 13 residues. The CDR3 DNA reads TGTGCCAGCAGCTCTGGACTAGGTGGGGAGCAGTTCTTC. Protein sequence: CASSSGLGGEQFF. The entire variable domain, with the rest obtained from reference TRBV11-3 and TRBJ2-1, is as follows: EAGVVQSPRYKIIEKKQPVAFWCNPISGHNTLYWYLQNLGQGPELLIRYENEEAVDDSQLPKDRFSAERLKGVDSTLKIQPAELGDSAVYLCASSSGLGGEQFFGPGTRLTVL.

This clonotype was counted at least ten times. This rearrangement joins TRBV4-1 to TRBJ1-1, with a tentative D call TRBD1 (5 bases). This CDR3 is 17 amino acids long. V dropped 4 bases and J dropped 0 bases, with 18 bases sitting between them. Germline CDR1 reads MGHRA; CDR2 reads YSYEKL. CDR3 in amino acids: CASSPRVWGIMNTEAFF. In DNA form, the CDR3 reads TGCGCCAGCAGCCCCCGGGTTTGGGGGATCATGAACACTGAAGCTTTCTTT.

In its sample, this clonotype was seen many times. The chain uses TRBV27 and TRBJ2-7; 10 bases are shared with TRBD1. The germline CDR1 and CDR2 sequences are MNHEY and SMNVEV (reference sequence). The CDR3 contains 15 residues. The J segment lost 3 bases and the V segment lost 1 base, leaving 3 bases of the junction unmatched. The CDR3 loop reads CASSLFGQGVYEQYF. In DNA, the CDR3 is TGTGCCAGCAGTTTATTCGGACAGGGGGTCTACGAGCAGTACTTC.

This clonotype occurred many times. V is TRBV12-3 or TRBV12-4 and J is TRBJ1-2; D call uncertain. V gave up 1 base and J gave up 3 bases, with 12 bases separating them. The CDR3 is 15 amino acids. In DNA, the CDR3 is TGTGCCAGCAGTTTAGGATCGGGGAATCACTATGGCTACACCTTC. Encoded protein: CASSLGSGNHYGYTF.

This clonotype appeared many times. The rearrangement joins TRBV6-6 to TRBJ2-3; TRBD2 matches 13 bases. Trimming cost V 0 bases and J 6 bases; bases outside gene matches: 6. Germline assignment: CDR1 MNHNY and CDR2 SVGAGI (reference sequence). The CDR3 covers 17 residues. The chain's CDR3 is CASSYSGLAGATDTQYF. CDR3 sequence (DNA): TGTGCCAGCAGTTACTCTGGACTAGCGGGGGCAACTGATACGCAGTATTTT.

The chain couples TRBV12-3 or TRBV12-4 to TRBJ2-1; D is possibly TRBD2 (6 bases). The CDR3 is 15 amino acids. The V end lost 8 bases, the J end lost 5 bases, and 19 bases lay between the germline ends. The DNA of the CDR3 is TGTGCCAGCGGTTCGTATCTGTGGGGGGACAATGAGCAGTTCTTC. It yields the protein CASGSYLWGDNEQFF.

This clonotype was seen repeatedly, ten times or more. The rearrangement links TRBV15 to TRBJ1-5; TRBD1 matches 9 bases. With V trimmed by 7 bases and J by 2 bases, 3 bases remained unmatched. CDR1 and CDR2 from the germline V gene are LNHNV and YYDKDF (reference sequence). This CDR3 region has 14 residues. CDR3 in amino acids: CATTGQGGNQPQHF. CDR3 bases: TGTGCCACCACGGGACAGGGAGGCAATCAGCCCCAGCATTTT.

As to this clonotype: The junction does not match germline at one end; this may be a read error. V and J are TRBV11-2 and TRBJ1-2, with no clear D. Per the germline V gene, CDR1 is SGHAT and CDR2 is FQNNGV. The CDR3 has 15 residues. CDR3 sequence (DNA): TGTGCCAGCAGCTCAAGGGCCGGAGTCCCATATGGCTACATCTTC. Residues: CASSSRAGVPYGYIF.

This clonotype has a count of ten or more. The V call is TRBV28, the J call TRBJ2-4; unclear D gene. The CDR3 loop spans 14 amino acids. The germline CDR1 and CDR2 sequences are MDHEN and SYDVKM. V was pared by 7 bases and J by 0 bases, with 10 bases between. This CDR3 is CASMQILAKNIQYF. CDR3 coding DNA: TGTGCCAGCATGCAGATACTAGCCAAAAACATTCAGTACTTC.

The J gene is TRBJ2-7, the V gene TRBV10-3; 11 nucleotides align to TRBD2. The CDR3 is made up of 14 amino acids. V dropped 10 bases and J dropped 2; count of bases not matched to a gene: 7. Germline V lookup: CDR1 ENHRY, CDR2 SYGVKD. The CDR3 reads CATTGLAEAYEQYF. The CDR3 nucleotides are TGTGCCACTACGGGACTAGCGGAGGCCTACGAGCAGTACTTC.

This clonotype was seen at least ten times. This chain uses TRBV20-1 with TRBJ2-2; 13 bases match TRBD2. J lost 8 bases, V lost 4 bases, and 4 bases had no gene match. From germline, CDR1 is DFQATT and CDR2 SNEGSKA (reference sequence). This CDR3 has 14 residues. This CDR3 reads CSAKTSGGRGELFF. The CDR3 DNA follows: TGCAGTGCTAAGACTAGCGGGGGGCGAGGGGAGCTGTTTTTT.

Many counts were recorded for this clonotype. This chain joins TRBV27 and TRBJ2-1; D is unresolved. Germline V gene lookup returns CDR1 MNHEY and CDR2 SMNVEV (reference sequence). V lost 7 bases to trimming and J lost 6 bases, with 16 bases between them. The CDR3 is 14 amino acids. The CDR3 region has the DNA TGTGCCAGCAACTACCAGGTCGGGTCCAATGAGCAGTTCTTC. It is translated as CASNYQVGSNEQFF.

Concerning this clonotype: Since a much larger clone is just one base distant, this may be a read error. CDR3 in DNA: TGTGCCAGCAGTTCCCCTCCCCTAGCGGGAAGCTACCAAGAGGCCCAGTACTTC. Residues: CASSSPPLAGSYQEAQYF. This chain joins TRBV6-6 and TRBJ2-5; TRBD2 matches 9 bases. CDR3 length equals 18 residues. The germline CDR1 and CDR2 sequences are MNHNY and SVGAGI (reference sequence).